These 14 T cell receptor beta chains were all obtained from the same sample, sequenced in a study of low-dose radiotherapy and immunotherapy resistance in tumors. Priming of first-strand cDNA relied on TRAV- and TRBV-specific primers (covering alpha and beta chains). TCR amplification ran roughly 21 PCR cycles using constant-region and V-primer adapter primers. TCRdb called the reads again in MiXCR, with one record for every CDR3 protein. Here the sample spans 65,000 to 95,000 distinct CDR3 sequences, approximately 17% being singletons. Time point noted: before trial treatment. The sample was PBMCs, taken before treatment. Receptors originate from a male donor with prostate cancer.

The CDR3 nucleotides are TGTGCCAGCAGCTATAGAGTGTCTAGCGGGGTCTACAATGAGCAGTTCTTC. It is translated as CASSYRVSSGVYNEQFF. The gene calls are TRBV7-2 and TRBJ2-1; 9 bases line up with TRBD2. The CDR3 has 17 amino acids. Germline CDR1 is SGHTA and CDR2 is FQGNSA. With 4 bases clipped from V and 3 bases from J, the junction kept 10 bases outside the gene matches. Complete variable domain (other parts from reference TRBV7-2 and TRBJ2-1): GAGVSQSPSNKVTEKGKDVELRCDPISGHTALYWYRQSLGQGLEFLIYFQGNSAPDKSGLPSDRFSAERTGGSVSTLTIQRTQQEDSAVYLCASSYRVSSGVYNEQFFGPGTRLTVL.

This clonotype was detected ten times or more. The gene calls are TRBV11-2 and TRBJ2-5, with TRBD1 as a possible D gene (5 bases). Germline assignment: CDR1 SGHAT and CDR2 FQNNGV. The CDR3 is 17 amino acids. V lost 2 bases, J lost 5 bases, and 21 bases lay in between. CDR3 protein: CASSLPTHAGLLETQYF. Here the CDR3 DNA reads TGTGCCAGCAGCTTACCCACCCATGCAGGGCTCTTGGAGACCCAGTACTTC.

This chain connects TRBV7-9 to TRBJ2-5; 8 bases line up with TRBD2. Unmatched junction bases numbered 3, after V lost 1 base and J lost 5 bases. The germline V gene encodes CDR1 SEHNR and CDR2 FQNEAQ (reference sequence). The CDR3 is 14 amino acids. Here the CDR3 reads CASSLGTSRETQYF. CDR3 nucleotide sequence: TGTGCCAGCAGCTTAGGGACTAGCCGGGAGACCCAGTACTTC.

This clonotype occurred many times. The chain is built from TRBV12-3 or TRBV12-4 and TRBJ1-1, with 12 nucleotides matching TRBD1. The CDR3 sequence is 17 residues long. J was trimmed by 3 bases and V by 3 bases; bases with no gene match: 8. The CDR3 nucleotides read TGTGCCAGCAGTTTGGGGACAGGGGGCATGAGGGACACTGAAGCTTTCTTT. This translates into CASSLGTGGMRDTEAFF.

This clonotype came up many times. The chain employs TRBV2 and TRBJ1-6, with 8 bases lining up with TRBD1. In germline, CDR1 is SNHLY, CDR2 FYNNEI. The trim removed 6 bases at V and 5 bases at J, leaving 6 bases unmatched. The CDR3 runs 15 residues. CDR3 in amino acids: CASRQGAADNSPLHF. CDR3 DNA: TGTGCCAGCAGGCAGGGGGCGGCCGATAATTCACCCCTCCACTTT.

This clonotype occurred a few times. This chain uses TRBV19 with TRBJ2-1; 9 bases map to TRBD1. This CDR3 is built from 15 residues. The ends lost 4 bases at V and 4 bases at J; junction bases unmatched: 5. Per the germline V gene, CDR1 is LNHDA and CDR2 is SQIVND (reference sequence). In nucleotides, the CDR3 is TGTGCCAGTAGTAGACCCGGGACAGGGTACAATGAGCAGTTCTTC. It encodes CASSRPGTGYNEQFF.

This clonotype was detected many times. This sequence joins TRBV2 and TRBJ1-5; D is undetermined. This CDR3 comprises 13 residues. From germline, CDR1 is SNHLY and CDR2 FYNNEI. Trimming pared 8 bases from V and 0 bases from J, leaving 8 bases between. The CDR3: CASARDSNQPQHF. CDR3 coding DNA: TGTGCCAGCGCACGGGATAGCAATCAGCCCCAGCATTTT.

This clonotype showed up many times. This chain links TRBV4-2 with TRBJ2-7, with 8 bases fitting TRBD1. Trimming removed 4 bases from V and 4 bases from J; junction bases left unmatched: 12. Looked up from germline, CDR1 is LGHNA and CDR2 is YNFKEQ. This CDR3 has 16 amino acids. The CDR3 sequence is CASSPMTGDTGYEQYF. The CDR3 region has the DNA TGTGCCAGCAGCCCTATGACAGGGGATACGGGGTACGAGCAGTACTTC.

The chain couples TRBV20-1 to TRBJ2-1; 10 bases fit TRBD2. Germline V CDR1 and CDR2: DFQATT, SNEGSKA (reference sequence). This CDR3 contains 16 residues. V dropped 1 base and J dropped 7; count of bases not matched to a gene: 10. CDR3 DNA sequence: TGCAGTGCTAGAGCGGGAGGTAGCGGGGGGTTAAATGAGCAGTTCTTC. It codes for CSARAGGSGGLNEQFF.

This clonotype was detected many times. The chain couples TRBV18 to TRBJ2-1; 10 bases align to TRBD1. This CDR3 comprises 15 residues. CDR1 is KGHSH and CDR2 is LQKENI in the germline V gene. With V trimmed by 3 bases and J by 6 bases, 5 bases remained unmatched. The CDR3 DNA reads TGTGCCAGCTCACCGAGGACAGGGGGGCCCAATGAGCAGTTCTTC. Its translation: CASSPRTGGPNEQFF.

This chain joins TRBV12-3 or TRBV12-4 and TRBJ2-1; TRBD2 might be the D (5 bases). This CDR3 region has 14 residues. Deletions cut 6 bases from V and 4 bases from J, with 13 bases between. CDR3 nucleotide sequence: TGTGCCAGCAGCCCCCGAGCGGAGTACAATGAGCAGTTCTTC. This gives the protein CASSPRAEYNEQFF.

V usage is TRBV7-3 and J usage is TRBJ2-1, with 8 positions matching TRBD2. This CDR3 spans 13 amino acids. The ends lost 5 bases at V and 10 bases at J; junction bases unmatched: 7. Germline assignment: CDR1 SGHTA and CDR2 FQGTGA. CDR3: CASSPGGAGEQFF. CDR3 in DNA: TGTGCCAGCAGCCCCGGGGGGGCCGGGGAGCAGTTCTTC.

This clonotype has at least ten counts. The V call is TRBV5-1, the J call TRBJ1-3, with a tentative D call TRBD1 (5 bases). The CDR3 runs 12 residues. CDR1 is SGHRS and CDR2 is YFSETQ in the germline V gene. Trimming took off 7 bases at V and 4 bases at J, with 9 bases between the two ends. CDR3 bases: TGCGCCAGCGGGGACGGCGGAAACACCATATATTTT. Translating it yields CASGDGGNTIYF. Variable domain in full (rest from reference TRBV5-1 and TRBJ1-3): KAGVTQTPRYLIKTRGQQVTLSCSPISGHRSVSWYQQTPGQGLQFLFEYFSETQRNKGNFPGRFSGRQFSNSRSEMNVSTLELGDSALYLCASGDGGNTIYFGEGSWLTVV.

At least ten counts were recorded for this clonotype. The chain employs TRBV12-3 or TRBV12-4 and TRBJ2-1, with 9 bases matching TRBD1. V lost 6 bases to trimming and J lost 7 bases; unmatched junction nucleotides: 10. The CDR3 runs 15 residues. The CDR3 loop reads CASRPRDRVTNEQFF. CDR3 DNA sequence: TGTGCCAGCAGACCACGGGACAGGGTAACGAATGAGCAGTTCTTC.